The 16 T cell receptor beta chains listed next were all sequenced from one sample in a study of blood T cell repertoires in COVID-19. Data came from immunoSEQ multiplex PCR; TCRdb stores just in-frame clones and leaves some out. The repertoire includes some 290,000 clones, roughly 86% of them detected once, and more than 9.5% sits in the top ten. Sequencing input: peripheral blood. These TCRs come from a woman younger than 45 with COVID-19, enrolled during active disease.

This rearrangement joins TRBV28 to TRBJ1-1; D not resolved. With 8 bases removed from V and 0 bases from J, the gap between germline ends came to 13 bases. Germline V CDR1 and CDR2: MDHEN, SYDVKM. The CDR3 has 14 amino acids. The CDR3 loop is CASVTNSLNTEAFF. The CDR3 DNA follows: TGTGCCAGCGTCACTAACTCCTTGAACACTGAAGCTTTCTTT.

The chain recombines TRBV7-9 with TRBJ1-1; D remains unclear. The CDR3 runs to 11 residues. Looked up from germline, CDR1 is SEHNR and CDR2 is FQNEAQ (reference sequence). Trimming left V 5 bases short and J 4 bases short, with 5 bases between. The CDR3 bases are TGTGCCAGCAGCCCGGGCACTGAAGCTTTCTTT. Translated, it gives CASSPGTEAFF.

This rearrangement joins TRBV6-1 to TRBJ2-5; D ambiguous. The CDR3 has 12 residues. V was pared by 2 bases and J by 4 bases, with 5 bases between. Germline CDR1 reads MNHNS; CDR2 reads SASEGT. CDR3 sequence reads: CASSELRETQYF. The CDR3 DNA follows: TGTGCCAGCAGTGAACTCAGAGAGACCCAGTACTTC.

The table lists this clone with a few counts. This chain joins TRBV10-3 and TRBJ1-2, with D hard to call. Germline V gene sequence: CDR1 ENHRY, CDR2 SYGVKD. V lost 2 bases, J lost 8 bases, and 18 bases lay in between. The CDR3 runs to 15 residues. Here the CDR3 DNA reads TGTGCCATCAGTGAGCCGGGCCAGGTTTCGGGGGGCTACACCTTC. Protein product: CAISEPGQVSGGYTF.

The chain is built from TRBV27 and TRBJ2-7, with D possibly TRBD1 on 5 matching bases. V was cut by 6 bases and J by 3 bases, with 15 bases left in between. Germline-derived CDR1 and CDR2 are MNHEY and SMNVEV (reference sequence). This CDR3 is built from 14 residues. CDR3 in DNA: TGTGCCAGCAGACCCCAGGGCGTCGGCTACGAGCAGTACTTC. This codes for CASRPQGVGYEQYF.

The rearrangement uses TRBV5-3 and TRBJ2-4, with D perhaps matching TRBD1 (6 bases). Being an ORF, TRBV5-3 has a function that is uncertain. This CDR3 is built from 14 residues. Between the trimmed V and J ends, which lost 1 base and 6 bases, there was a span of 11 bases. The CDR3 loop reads CARSLKAGANIQYF. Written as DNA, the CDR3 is TGTGCCAGAAGCTTGAAGGCAGGGGCAAACATTCAGTACTTC.

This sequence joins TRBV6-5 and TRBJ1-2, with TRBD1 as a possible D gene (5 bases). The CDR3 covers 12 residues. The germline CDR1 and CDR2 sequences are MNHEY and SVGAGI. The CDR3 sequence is CSHGTGLYGYTF. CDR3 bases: TGTTCCCATGGGACTGGCCTCTATGGCTACACCTTC.

CDR3 nucleotide sequence: TGTGCCAGCAGTGAAATTACAGGGAAGAGTGGCTACACCTTC. Its translation: CASSEITGKSGYTF. The chain couples TRBV6-4 to TRBJ1-2; TRBD1 is a possible D gene (6 bases). V was clipped by 3 bases and J by 7 bases, with 15 bases between them. Germline assignment: CDR1 MRHNA and CDR2 SNTAGT. CDR3 length equals 14 residues.

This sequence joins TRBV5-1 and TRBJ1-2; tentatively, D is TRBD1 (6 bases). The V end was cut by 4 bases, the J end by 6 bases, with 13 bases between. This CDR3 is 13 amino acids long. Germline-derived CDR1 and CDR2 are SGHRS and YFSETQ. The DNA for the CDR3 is TGCGCCAGCAGCACAGGGTATAGGCATGGCTACACCTTC. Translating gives CASSTGYRHGYTF.

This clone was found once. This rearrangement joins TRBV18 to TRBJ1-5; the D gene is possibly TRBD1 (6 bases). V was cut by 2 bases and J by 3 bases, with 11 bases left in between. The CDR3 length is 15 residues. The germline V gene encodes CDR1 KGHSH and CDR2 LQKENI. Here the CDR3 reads CASSPWQGNNQPQHF. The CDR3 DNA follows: TGTGCCAGCTCACCATGGCAGGGGAACAATCAGCCCCAGCATTTT.

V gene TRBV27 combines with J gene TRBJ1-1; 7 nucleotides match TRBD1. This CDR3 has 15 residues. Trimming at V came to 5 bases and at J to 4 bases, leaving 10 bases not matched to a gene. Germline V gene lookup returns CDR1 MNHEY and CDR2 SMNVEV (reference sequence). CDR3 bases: TGTGCCAGCAGTCTCCGGGAGGGGGCTGGCACTGAAGCTTTCTTT. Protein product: CASSLREGAGTEAFF.

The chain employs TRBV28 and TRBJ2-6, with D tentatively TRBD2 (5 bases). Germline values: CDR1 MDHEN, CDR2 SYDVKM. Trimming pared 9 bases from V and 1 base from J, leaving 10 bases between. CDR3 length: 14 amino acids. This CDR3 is CASSEGSGANVLTF. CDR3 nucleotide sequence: TGTGCCAGTTCAGAGGGATCTGGGGCCAACGTCCTGACTTTC.

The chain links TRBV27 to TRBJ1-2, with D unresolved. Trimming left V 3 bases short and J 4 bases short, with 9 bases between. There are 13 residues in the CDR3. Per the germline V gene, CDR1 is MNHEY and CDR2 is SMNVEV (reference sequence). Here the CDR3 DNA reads TGTGCCAGCAGTTTGTCGGCTAGCTATGGCTACACCTTC. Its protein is CASSLSASYGYTF.

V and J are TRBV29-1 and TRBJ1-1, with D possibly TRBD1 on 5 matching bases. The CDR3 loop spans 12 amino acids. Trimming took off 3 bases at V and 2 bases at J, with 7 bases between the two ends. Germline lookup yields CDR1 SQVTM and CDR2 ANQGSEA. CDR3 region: CSVEQGNTEAFF. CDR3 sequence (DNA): TGCAGCGTTGAGCAGGGTAACACTGAAGCTTTCTTT. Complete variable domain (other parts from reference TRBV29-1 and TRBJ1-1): SAVISQKPSRDICQRGTSLTIQCQVDSQVTMMFWYRQQPGQSLTLIATANQGSEATYESGFVIDKFPISRPNLTFSTLTVSNMSPEDSSIYLCSVEQGNTEAFFGQGTRLTVV.

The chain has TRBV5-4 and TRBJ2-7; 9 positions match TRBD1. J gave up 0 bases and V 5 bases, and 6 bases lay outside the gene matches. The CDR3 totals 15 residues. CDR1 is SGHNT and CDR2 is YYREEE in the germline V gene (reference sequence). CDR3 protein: CASSLGTGTSYEQYF. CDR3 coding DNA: TGTGCCAGCAGTTTAGGGACAGGGACCTCCTACGAGCAGTACTTC.

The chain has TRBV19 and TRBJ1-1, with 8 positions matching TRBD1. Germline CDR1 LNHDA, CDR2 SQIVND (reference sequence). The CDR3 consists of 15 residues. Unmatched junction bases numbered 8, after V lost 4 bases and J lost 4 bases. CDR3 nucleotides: TGTGCCAGTAGTAGGGTGGGGCAGGGGGCCACTGAAGCTTTCTTT. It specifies CASSRVGQGATEAFF.